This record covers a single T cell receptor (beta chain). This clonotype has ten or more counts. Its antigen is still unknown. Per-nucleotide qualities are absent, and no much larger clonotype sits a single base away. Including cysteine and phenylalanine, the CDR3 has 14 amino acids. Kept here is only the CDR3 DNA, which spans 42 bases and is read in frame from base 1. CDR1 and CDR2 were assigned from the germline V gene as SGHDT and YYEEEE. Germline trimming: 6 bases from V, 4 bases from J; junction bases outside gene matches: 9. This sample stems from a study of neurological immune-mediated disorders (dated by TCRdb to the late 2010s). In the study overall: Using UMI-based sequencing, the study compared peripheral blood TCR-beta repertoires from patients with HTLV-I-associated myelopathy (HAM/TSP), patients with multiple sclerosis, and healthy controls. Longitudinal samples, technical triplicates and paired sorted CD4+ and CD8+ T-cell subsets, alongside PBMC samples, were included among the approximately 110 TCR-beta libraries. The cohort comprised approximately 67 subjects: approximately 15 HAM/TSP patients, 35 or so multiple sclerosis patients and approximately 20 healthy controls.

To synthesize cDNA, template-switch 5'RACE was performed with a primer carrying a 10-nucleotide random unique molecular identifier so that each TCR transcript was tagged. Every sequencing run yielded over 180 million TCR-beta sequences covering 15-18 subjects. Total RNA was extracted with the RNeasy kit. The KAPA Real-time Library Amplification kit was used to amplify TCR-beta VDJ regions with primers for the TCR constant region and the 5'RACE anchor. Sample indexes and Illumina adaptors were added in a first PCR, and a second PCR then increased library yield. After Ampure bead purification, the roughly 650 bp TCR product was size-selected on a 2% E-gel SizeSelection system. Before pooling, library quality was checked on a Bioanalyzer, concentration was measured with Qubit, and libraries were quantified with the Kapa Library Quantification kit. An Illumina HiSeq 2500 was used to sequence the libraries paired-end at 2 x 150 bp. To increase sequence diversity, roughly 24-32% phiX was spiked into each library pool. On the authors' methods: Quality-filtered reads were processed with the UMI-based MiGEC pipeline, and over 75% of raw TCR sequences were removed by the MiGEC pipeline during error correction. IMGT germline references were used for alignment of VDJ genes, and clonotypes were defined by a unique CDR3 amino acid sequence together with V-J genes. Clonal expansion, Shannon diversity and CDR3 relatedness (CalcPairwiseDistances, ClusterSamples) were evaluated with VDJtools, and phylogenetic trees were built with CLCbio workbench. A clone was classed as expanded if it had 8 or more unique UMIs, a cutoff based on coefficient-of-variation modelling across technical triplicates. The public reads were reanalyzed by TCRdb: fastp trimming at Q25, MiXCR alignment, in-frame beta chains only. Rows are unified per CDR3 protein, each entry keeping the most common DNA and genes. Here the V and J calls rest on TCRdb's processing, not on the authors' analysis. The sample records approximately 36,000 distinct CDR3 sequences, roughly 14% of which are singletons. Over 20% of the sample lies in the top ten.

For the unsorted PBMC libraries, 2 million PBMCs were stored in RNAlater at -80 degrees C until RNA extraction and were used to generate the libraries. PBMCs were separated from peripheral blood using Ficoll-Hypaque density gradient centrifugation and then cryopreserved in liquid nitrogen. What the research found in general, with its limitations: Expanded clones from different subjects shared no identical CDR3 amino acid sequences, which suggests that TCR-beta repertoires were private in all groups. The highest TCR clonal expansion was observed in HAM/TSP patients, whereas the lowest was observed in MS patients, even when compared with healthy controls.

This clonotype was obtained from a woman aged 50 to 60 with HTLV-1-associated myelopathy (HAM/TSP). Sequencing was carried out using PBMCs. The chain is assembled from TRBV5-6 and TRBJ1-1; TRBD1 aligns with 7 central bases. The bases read TGTGCCAGCACCCAGACAGGGACGGCCACTGAAGCTTTCTTT. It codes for CASTQTGTATEAFF.